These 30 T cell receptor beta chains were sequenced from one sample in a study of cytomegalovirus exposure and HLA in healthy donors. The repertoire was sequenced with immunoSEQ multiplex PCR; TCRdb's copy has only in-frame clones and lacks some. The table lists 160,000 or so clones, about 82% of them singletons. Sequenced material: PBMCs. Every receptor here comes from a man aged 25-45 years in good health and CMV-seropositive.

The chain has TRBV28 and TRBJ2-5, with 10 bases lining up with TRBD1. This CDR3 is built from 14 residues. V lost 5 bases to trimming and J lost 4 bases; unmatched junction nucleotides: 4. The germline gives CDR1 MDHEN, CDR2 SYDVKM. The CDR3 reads CASSPRQGAETQYF. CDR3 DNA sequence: TGTGCCAGCAGTCCCCGACAGGGGGCAGAGACCCAGTACTTC.

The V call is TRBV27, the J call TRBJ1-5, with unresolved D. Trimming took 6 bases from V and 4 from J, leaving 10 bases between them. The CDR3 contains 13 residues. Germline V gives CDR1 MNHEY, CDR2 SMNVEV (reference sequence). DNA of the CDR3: TGTGCCAGCAGATCTGGCGGAAATCAGCCCCAGCATTTT. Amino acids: CASRSGGNQPQHF.

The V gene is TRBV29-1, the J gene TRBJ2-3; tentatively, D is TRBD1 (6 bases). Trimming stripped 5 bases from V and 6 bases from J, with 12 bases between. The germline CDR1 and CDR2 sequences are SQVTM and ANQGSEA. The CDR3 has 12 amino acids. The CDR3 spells CSVQTQGDTQYF. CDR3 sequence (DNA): TGCAGCGTTCAAACCCAGGGGGATACGCAGTATTTT.

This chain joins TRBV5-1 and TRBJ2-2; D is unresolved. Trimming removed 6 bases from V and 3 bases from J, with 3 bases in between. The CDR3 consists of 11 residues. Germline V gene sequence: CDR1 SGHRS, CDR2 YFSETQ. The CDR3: CASTDTGELFF. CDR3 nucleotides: TGCGCCAGCACGGACACCGGGGAGCTGTTTTTT.

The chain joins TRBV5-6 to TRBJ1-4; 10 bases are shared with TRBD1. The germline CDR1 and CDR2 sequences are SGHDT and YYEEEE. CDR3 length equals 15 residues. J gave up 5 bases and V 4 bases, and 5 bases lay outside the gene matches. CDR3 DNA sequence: TGTGCCAGCAGCAGACCGACAGGGGGCAATGAAAAACTGTTTTTT. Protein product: CASSRPTGGNEKLFF.

The CDR3 nucleotides read TGCGCCAGCAGCCAAGCCGTGGACTTCACAGATACGCAGTATTTT. It codes for CASSQAVDFTDTQYF. V gene TRBV4-3 combines with J gene TRBJ2-3; the D gene is possibly TRBD2 (5 bases). The length of the CDR3 is 15 residues. V lost 1 base and J 2 bases, leaving 10 bases between the germline ends. The germline V gene has CDR1 LGHNA and CDR2 YSLEER.

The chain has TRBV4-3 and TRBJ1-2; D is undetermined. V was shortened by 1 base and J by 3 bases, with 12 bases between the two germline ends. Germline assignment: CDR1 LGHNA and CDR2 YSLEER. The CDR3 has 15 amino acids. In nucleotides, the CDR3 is TGCGCCAGCAGCCAAGGAGAGACTACTGACTATGGCTACACCTTC. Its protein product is CASSQGETTDYGYTF.

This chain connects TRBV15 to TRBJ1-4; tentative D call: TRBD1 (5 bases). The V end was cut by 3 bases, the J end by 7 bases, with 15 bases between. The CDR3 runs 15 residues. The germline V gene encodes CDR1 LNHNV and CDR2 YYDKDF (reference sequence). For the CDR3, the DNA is TGTGCCACCAGCAGGCTTGACAGAGCGTCTGAAAAACTGTTTTTT. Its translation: CATSRLDRASEKLFF.

DNA for the CDR3: TGTGCCAGCAGGCACAGGAGCCCCCCAGATACGCAGTATTTT. Protein: CASRHRSPPDTQYF. The genes are TRBV25-1 and TRBJ2-3, with D possibly matching TRBD1 (5 bases). V shed 6 bases and J shed 4 bases, with 14 bases lying between them. The CDR3 is 14 amino acids. The germline V gene encodes CDR1 MGHDK and CDR2 SYGVNS.

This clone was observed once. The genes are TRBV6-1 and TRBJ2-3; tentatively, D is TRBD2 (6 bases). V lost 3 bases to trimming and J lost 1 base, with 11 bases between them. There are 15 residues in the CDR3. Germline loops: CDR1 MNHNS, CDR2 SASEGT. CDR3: CASSDGRGGTDTQYF. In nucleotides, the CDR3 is TGTGCCAGCAGTGATGGGCGGGGAGGCACAGATACGCAGTATTTT.

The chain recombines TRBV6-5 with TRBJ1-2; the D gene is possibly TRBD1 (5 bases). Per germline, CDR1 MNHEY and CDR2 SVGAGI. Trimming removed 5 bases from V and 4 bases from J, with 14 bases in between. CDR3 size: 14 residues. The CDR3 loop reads CASSDSAVGYGYTF. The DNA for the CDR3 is TGTGCCAGCAGTGACAGTGCTGTGGGCTATGGCTACACCTTC.

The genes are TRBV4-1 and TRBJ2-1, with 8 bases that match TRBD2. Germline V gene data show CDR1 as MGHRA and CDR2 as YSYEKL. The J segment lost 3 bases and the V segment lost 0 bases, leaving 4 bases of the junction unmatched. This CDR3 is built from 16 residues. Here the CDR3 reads CASSQEAGAHYNEQFF. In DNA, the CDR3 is TGCGCCAGCAGCCAAGAAGCGGGGGCCCACTACAATGAGCAGTTCTTC.

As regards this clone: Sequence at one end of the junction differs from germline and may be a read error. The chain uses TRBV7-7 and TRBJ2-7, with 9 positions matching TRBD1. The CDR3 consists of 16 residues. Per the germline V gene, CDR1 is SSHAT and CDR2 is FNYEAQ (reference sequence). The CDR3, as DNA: TGTGCTAGCAGCTTAGCCCCGGGACAGGGTCCTGGCGAGCAGTACTTC. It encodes CASSLAPGQGPGEQYF. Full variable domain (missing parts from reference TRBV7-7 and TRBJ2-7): GAGVSQSPRYKVTKRGQDVTLRCDPISSHATLYWYQQALGQGPEFLTYFNYEAQPDKSGLPSDRFSAERPEGSISTLTIQRTEQRDSAMYRCASSLAPGQGPGEQYFGPGTRLTVT.

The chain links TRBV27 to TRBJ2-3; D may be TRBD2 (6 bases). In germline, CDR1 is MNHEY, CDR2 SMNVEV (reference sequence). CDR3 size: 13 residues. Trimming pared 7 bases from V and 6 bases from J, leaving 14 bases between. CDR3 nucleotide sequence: TGTGCCAGCACCTGGAGGGGTGCGGATACGCAGTATTTT. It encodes CASTWRGADTQYF.

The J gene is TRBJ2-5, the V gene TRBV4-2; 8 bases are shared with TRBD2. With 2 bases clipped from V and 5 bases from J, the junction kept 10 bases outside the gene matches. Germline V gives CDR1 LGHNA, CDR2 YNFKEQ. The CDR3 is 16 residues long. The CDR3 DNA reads TGTGCCAGCAGCCAACTAGGCGGGGGGAGTTGGGAGACCCAGTACTTC. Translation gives CASSQLGGGSWETQYF.

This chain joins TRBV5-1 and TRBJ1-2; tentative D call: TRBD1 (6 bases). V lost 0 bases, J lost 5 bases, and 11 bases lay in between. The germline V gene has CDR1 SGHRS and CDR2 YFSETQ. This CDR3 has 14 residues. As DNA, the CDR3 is TGCGCCAGCAGCTTGGGGACAGCAATTTATGGCTACACCTTC. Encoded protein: CASSLGTAIYGYTF.

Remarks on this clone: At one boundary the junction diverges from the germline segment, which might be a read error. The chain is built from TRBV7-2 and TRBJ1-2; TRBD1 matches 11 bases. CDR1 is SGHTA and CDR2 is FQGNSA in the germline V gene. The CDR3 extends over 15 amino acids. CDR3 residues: CASSLAGQGAGGYTF. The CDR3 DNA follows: TGTGCCAGCAGCCTAGCCGGACAGGGGGCGGGGGGCTACACCTTC.

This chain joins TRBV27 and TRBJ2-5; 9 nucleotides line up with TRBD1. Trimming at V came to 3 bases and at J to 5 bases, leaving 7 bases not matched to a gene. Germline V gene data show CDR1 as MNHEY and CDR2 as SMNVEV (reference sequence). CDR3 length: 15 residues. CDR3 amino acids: CASSFRDRAKETQYF. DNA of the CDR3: TGTGCCAGCAGTTTCCGGGACAGGGCTAAGGAGACCCAGTACTTC.

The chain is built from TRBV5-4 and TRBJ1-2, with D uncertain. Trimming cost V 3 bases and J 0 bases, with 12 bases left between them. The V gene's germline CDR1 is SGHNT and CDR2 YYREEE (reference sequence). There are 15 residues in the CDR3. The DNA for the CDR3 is TGTGCCAGCAGCTACCGAGGGCAGACTAACTATGGCTACACCTTC. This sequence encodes CASSYRGQTNYGYTF.

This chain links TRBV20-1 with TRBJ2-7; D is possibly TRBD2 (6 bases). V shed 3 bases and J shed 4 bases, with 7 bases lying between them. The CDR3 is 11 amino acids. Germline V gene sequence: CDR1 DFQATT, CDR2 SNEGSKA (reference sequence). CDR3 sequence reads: CSASGGYEQYF. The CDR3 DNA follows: TGCAGTGCTAGCGGGGGATACGAGCAGTACTTC.

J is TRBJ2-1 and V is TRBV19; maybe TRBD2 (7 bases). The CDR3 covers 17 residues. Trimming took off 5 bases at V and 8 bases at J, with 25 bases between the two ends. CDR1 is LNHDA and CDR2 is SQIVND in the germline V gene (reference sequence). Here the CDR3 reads CASSPRSGGGLMDEQFF. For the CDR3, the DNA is TGTGCCAGTAGTCCCCGTTCGGGGGGCGGATTAATGGATGAGCAGTTCTTC.

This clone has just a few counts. CDR3: CASSTTGGTPNEQYF. The CDR3 DNA sequence: TGTGCCAGCAGTACGACAGGGGGCACCCCTAACGAGCAGTACTTC. The chain combines TRBV27 with TRBJ2-7, with 10 positions matching TRBD1. The CDR3 contains 15 residues. CDR1 and CDR2 from the germline V gene are MNHEY and SMNVEV (reference sequence). V dropped 5 bases and J dropped 5; count of bases not matched to a gene: 9.

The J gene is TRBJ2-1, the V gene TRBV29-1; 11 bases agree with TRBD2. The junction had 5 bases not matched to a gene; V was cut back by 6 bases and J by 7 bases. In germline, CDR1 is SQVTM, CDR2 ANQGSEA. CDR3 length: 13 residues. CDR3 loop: CSVATSGGNEQFF. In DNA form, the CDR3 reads TGCAGCGTCGCTACTAGCGGGGGTAATGAGCAGTTCTTC.

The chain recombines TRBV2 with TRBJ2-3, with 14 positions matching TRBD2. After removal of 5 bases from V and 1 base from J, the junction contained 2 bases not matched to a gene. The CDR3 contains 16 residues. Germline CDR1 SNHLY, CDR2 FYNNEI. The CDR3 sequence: CASSPGLAGGTDTQYF. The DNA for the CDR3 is TGTGCCAGCAGTCCGGGACTAGCGGGGGGCACAGATACGCAGTATTTT.

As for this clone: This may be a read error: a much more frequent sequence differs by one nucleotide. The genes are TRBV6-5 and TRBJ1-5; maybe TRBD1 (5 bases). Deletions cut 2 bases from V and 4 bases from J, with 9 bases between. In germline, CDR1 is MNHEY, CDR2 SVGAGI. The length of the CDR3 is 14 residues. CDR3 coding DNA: TGTGCCAGCAGTTACCAGGGAGGAAATCAGCCCCAGCATTTT. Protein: CASSYQGGNQPQHF.

As DNA, the CDR3 is TGTGCCAGCATTCCACAGGGGGCGTGGTATGGCTACACCTTC. Protein: CASIPQGAWYGYTF. This chain uses TRBV7-9 with TRBJ1-2; TRBD1 matches 9 bases. V shed 7 bases and J 5 bases; nucleotides not matched to a gene: 8. CDR1 is SEHNR and CDR2 is FQNEAQ in the germline V gene (reference sequence). This CDR3 has 14 residues.

CDR3 amino acids: CAIRDNNSPLHF. Written as DNA, the CDR3 is TGTGCCATCAGGGACAATAATTCACCCCTCCACTTT. The rearrangement links TRBV10-3 to TRBJ1-6; perhaps TRBD1 as D (5 bases). CDR1 is ENHRY and CDR2 is SYGVKD in the germline V gene. Trimming pared 6 bases from V and 5 bases from J, leaving 5 bases between. This CDR3 has 12 residues.

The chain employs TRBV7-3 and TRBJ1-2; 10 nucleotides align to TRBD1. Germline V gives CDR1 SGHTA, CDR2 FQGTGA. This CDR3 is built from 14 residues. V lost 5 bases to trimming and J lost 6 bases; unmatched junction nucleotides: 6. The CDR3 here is CASSRTGTGDGYTF. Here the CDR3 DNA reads TGTGCCAGCAGCCGAACCGGGACAGGGGATGGCTACACCTTC.

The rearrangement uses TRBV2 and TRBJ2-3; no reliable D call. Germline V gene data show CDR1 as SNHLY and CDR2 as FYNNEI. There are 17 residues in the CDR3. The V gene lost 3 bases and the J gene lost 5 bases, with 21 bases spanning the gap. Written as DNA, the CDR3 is TGTGCCAGCAGTGATAGTGAGGTTCTAAGCGCCCTAGATACGCAGTATTTT. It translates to CASSDSEVLSALDTQYF. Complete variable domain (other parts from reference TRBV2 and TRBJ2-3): EPEVTQTPSHQVTQMGQEVILRCVPISNHLYFYWYRQILGQKVEFLVSFYNNEISEKSEIFDDQFSVERPDGSNFTLKIRSTKLEDSAMYFCASSDSEVLSALDTQYFGPGTRLTVL.

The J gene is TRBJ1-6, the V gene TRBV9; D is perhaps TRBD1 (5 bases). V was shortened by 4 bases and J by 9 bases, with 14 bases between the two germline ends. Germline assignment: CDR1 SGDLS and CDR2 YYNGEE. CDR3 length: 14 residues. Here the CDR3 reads CASSQTGAGSPLHF. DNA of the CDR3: TGTGCCAGCAGCCAAACAGGCGCTGGTTCACCCCTCCACTTT.